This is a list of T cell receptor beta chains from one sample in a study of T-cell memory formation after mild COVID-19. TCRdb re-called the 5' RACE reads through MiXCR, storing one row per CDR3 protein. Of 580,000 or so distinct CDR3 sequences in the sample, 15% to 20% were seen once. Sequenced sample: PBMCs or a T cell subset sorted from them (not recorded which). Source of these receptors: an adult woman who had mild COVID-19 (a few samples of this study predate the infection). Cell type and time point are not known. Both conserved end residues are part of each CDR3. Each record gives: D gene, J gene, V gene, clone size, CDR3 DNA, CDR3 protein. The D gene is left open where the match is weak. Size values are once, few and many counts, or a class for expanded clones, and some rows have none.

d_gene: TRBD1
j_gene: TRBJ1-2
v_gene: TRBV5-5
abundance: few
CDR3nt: TGTGCCACTCAGGGGGACCTTAACTATGGCTACACCTTC
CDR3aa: CATQGDLNYGYTF

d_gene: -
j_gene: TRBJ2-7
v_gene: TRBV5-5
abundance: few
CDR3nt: TGTGCCAGCAGCCCTAGGGTCGGCGAGCAGTACTTC
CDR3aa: CASSPRVGEQYF

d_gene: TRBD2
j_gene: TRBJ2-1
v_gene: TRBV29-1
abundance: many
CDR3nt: TGCAGCGGCGTATCAGGACTAGTTTCGTATGAGCAGTTCTTC
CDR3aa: CSGVSGLVSYEQFF

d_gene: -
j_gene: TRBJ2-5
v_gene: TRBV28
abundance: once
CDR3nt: TGTGCCAGCAGTCTCCGGACTATAAAGACCCAGTACTTC
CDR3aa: CASSLRTIKTQYF

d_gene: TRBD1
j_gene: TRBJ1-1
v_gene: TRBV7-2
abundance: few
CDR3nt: TGTGCCAGCAGCTTGGACAGGAGAATTTCTTTT
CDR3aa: CASSLDRRISF

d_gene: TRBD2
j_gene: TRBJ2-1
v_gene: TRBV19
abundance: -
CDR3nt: TGTGCCAGTAGTATAGGACTAGCGGGCTACAATGAGCAGTTCTTC
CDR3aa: CASSIGLAGYNEQFF

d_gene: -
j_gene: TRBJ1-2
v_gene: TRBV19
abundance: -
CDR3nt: TGTGCCAGTACGCCGGGCGTCTATGGCTACACCTTC
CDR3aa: CASTPGVYGYTF

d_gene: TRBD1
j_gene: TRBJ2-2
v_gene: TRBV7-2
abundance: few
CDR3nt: TGTGCCAGCCGACAGGGTCAGGGCACCGGGGAGCTGTTTTTT
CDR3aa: CASRQGQGTGELFF

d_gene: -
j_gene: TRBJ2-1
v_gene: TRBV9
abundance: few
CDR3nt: TGTGCCAGCAGCGTAGGTGGCGACCTCTACAATGAGCAGTTCTTC
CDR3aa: CASSVGGDLYNEQFF

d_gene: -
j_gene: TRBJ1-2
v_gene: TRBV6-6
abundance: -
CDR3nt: TGTGCCAGCAGGTCCGACAAGGACTATGGCTACACCTTC
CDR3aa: CASRSDKDYGYTF

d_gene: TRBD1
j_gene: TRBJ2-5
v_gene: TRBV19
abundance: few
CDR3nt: TGTGCCAGTAGTATAGGGGGCAGGGGGCGAGAGACCCAGTACTTC
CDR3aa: CASSIGGRGRETQYF

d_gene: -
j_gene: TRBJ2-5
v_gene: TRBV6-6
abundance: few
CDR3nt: TGTGCCAGCGCGCGAACAGGGTCTTTCCAAGAGACCCAGTACTTC
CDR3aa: CASARTGSFQETQYF

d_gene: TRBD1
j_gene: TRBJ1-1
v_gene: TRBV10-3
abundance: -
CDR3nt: TGTGCCATCAGGAGACAGGGGAGCACTGAAGCTTTCTTT
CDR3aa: CAIRRQGSTEAFF

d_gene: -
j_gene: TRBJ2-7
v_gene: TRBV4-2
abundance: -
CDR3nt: TGTGCCAGCAGCCAAAATTCGAGGAACGAGCAGTACTTC
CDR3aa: CASSQNSRNEQYF

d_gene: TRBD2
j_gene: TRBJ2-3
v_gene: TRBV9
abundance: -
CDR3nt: TGTGCCAGCAGTCGGGGGGGTTCCCTCACAGATACGCAGTATTTT
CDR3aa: CASSRGGSLTDTQYF

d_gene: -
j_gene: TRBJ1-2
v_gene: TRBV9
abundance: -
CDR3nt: TGTGCCAGCAGCGTAGCAGACAGGTATTATGGCTACACCTTC
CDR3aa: CASSVADRYYGYTF

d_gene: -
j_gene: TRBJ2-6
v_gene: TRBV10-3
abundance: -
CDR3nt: TGTGCCATCAGTGAGTCGCTCCTCTCTGGGGCCAACGTCCTGACTTTC
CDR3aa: CAISESLLSGANVLTF

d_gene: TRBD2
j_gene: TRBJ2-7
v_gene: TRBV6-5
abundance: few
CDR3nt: TGTGCCAGCGGGGGGGGGAGTCACTACGAGCAGTACTTC
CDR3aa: CASGGGSHYEQYF

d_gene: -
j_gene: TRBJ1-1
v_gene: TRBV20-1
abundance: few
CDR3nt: TGCAGTGCAGCGCAGCCGAACACTGAAGCTTTCTTT
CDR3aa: CSAAQPNTEAFF

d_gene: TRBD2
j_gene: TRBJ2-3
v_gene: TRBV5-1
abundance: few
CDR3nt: TGCGCCAGCAGCTTAATAGGACTAGCGGGAGGAATTGCCACAGATACGCAGTATTTT
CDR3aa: CASSLIGLAGGIATDTQYF

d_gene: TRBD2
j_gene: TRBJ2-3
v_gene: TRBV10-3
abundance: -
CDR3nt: TGTGCCATCAGTCCGGGACTAGCGGGAGGAGGGGGCACAGATACGCAGTATTTT
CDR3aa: CAISPGLAGGGGTDTQYF

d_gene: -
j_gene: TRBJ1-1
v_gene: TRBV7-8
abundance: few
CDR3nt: TGTGCCAGCCAGGACATGAACACTGAAGCTTTCTTT
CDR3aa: CASQDMNTEAFF

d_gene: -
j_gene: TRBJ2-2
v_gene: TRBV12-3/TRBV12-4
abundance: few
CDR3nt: TGTGCCAGCAGCCGTTTTCCGGGGGAGCTGTTTTTT
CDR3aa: CASSRFPGELFF

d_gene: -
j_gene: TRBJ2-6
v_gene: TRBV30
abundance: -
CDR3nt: TGTGCCTGGAGTGTCGGGCAATCTGGGGCCAACGTCCTGACTTTC
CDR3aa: CAWSVGQSGANVLTF

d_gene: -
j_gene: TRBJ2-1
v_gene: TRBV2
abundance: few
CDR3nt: TGTGCCAGCAGTGGGGGAACAGACAATGAGCAGTTCTTC
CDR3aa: CASSGGTDNEQFF

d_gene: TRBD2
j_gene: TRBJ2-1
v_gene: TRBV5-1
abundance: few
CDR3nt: TGCGCCAGCAGCCCCGGACTAGCGGGGGGGACGTACTACAATGAGCAGTTCTTC
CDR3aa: CASSPGLAGGTYYNEQFF

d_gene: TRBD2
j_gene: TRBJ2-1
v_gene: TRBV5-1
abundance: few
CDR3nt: TGCGCCAGCAGCTTGAGTCGGCTAGCGGGGGGGCGCATCGGTGAGCAGTTCTTC
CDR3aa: CASSLSRLAGGRIGEQFF

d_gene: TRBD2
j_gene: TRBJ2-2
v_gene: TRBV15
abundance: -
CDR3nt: TGTGCCACCAGCAGAGTCCTAGCGGGAGGGCCTGGGGAGCTGTTTTTT
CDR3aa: CATSRVLAGGPGELFF

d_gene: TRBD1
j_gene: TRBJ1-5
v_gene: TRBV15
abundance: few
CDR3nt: TGTGCCACCAGCAGGAGCGCCGAGACAGGGTTAAATCAGCCCCAGCATTTT
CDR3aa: CATSRSAETGLNQPQHF

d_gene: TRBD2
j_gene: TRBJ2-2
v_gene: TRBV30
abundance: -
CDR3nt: TGTGCCTGGAGTGTGGGCGGGAGATCCGGGGAGCTGTTTTTT
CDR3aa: CAWSVGGRSGELFF

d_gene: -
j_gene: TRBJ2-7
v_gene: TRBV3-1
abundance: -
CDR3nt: TGTGCCAGCAGCCAAGGGGGAGTGCGGCACGAGCAGTACTTC
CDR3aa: CASSQGGVRHEQYF

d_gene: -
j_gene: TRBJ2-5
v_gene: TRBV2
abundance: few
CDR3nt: TGTGCCACTACCGGGTCAGAAGAGACCCAGTACTTC
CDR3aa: CATTGSEETQYF

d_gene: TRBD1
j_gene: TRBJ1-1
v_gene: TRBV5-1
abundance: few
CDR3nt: TGCGCCAGCAGCACGGGACAGGGTCTGAACGCTGAAGCTTTCTTT
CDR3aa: CASSTGQGLNAEAFF

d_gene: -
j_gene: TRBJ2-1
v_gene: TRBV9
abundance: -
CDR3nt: TGTGCCAGCAGCGTAGGGTCGAGCTCCTACAATGAGCAGTTCTTC
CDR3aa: CASSVGSSSYNEQFF

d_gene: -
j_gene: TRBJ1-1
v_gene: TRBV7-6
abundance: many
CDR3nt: TGTGCCAGCAGCTTAGAGTTTGTTGGCGCCCCCGTCGGCACTGAAGCTTTCTTT
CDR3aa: CASSLEFVGAPVGTEAFF

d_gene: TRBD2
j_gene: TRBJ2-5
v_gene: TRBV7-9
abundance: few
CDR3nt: TGTGCCAGCAGCCCCGGGGAGCGGGAGGTTCTCCAAGAGACCCAGTACTTC
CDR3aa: CASSPGEREVLQETQYF

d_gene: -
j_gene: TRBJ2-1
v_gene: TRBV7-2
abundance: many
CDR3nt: TGTGCCAGCATCCAGGGGCTGTGGGGGGATAATGAGCAGTTCTTC
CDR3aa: CASIQGLWGDNEQFF

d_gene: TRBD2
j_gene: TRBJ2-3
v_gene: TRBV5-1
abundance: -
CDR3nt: TGCGCCAGCAGCTTGGCGGTAGCGGGGGACACAGATACGCAGTATTTT
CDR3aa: CASSLAVAGDTDTQYF

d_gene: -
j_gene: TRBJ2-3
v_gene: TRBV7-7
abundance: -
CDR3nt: TGTGCCAGCAGCCTCGGGGTAGCGCAGGCAGATACGCAGTATTTT
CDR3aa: CASSLGVAQADTQYF

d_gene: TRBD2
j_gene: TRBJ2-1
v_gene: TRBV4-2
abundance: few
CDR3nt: TGTGCCAGCAGCCACCTACTTAGCGGGGGGAATTACAATGAGCAGTTCTTC
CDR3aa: CASSHLLSGGNYNEQFF

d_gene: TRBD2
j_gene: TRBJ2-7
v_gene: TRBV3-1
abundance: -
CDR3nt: TGTGCCAGCAGCCTTCGCCTTATAGCGGGGGGCGGAGACGAGCAGTACTTC
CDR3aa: CASSLRLIAGGGDEQYF

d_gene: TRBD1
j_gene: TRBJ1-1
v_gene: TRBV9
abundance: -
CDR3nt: TGTGCCAGCAGCGTAGGAGGGACAGGGACTGAAGCTTTCTTT
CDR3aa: CASSVGGTGTEAFF

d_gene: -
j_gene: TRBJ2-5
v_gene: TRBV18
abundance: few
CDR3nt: TGTGCCAGCTCTCTGGACCCCGCCACCCAAGAGACCCAGTACTTC
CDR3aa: CASSLDPATQETQYF

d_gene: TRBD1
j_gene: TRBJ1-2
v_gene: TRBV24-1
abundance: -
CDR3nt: TGTGCCACCAGTGATGTAGGGACAGACTATGGCTACACCTTC
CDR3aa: CATSDVGTDYGYTF

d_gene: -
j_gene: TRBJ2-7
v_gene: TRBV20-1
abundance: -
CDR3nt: TGCAGTGCTAGAGAGGAGTCCTACGAGCAGTACTTC
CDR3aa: CSAREESYEQYF

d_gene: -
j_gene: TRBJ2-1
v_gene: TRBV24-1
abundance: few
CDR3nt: TGTGCCACCAGTGATTCTGGGCTAGTCGGCGAGCAGTTCTTC
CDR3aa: CATSDSGLVGEQFF

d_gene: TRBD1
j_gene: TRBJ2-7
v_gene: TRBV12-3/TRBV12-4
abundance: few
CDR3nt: TGTGCCAGCAGTTTAGCGACAGGGGCCCACTACGAGCAGTACTTC
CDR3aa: CASSLATGAHYEQYF

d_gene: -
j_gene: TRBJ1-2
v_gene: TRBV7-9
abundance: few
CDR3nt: TGTGCCAGCAGCTTAGGAACTGCTGGGGCACTCTATGGCTACACCTTC
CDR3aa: CASSLGTAGALYGYTF

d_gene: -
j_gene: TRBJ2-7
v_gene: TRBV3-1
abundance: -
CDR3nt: TGTGCCAGCAGCCTTCGCTGGAGGGTGGCTTTTGGGGAGCAGTACTTC
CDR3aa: CASSLRWRVAFGEQYF

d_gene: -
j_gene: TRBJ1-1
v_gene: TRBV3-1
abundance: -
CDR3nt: TGTGCCAGCAGCCGTTTTGGGACTGAAGCTTTCTTT
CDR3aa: CASSRFGTEAFF

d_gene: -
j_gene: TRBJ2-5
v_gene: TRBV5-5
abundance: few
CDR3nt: TGTGCCAGCAGCTCCCTCCCGGGGGGCGCTTCGGAGACCCAGTACTTC
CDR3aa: CASSSLPGGASETQYF

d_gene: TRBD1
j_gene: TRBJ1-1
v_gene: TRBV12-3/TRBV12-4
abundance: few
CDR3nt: TGTGCCAGCAGTTTAACAGGGGACGTAGCTTTCTTT
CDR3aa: CASSLTGDVAFF